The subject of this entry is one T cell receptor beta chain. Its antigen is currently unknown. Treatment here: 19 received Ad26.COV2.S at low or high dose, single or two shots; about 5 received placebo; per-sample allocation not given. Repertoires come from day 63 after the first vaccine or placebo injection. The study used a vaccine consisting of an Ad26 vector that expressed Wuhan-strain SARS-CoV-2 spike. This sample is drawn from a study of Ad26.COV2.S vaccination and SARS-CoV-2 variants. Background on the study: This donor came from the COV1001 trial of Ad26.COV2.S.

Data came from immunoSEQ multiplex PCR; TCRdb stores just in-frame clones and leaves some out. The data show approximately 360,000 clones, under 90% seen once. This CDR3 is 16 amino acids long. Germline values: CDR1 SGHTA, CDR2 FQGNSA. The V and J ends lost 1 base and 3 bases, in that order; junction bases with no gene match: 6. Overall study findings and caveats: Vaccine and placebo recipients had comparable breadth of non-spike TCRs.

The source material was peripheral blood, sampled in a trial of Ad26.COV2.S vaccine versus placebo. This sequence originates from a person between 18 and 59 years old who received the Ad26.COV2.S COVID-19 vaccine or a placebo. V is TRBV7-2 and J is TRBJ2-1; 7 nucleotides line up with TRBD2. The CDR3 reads CASSLGPSGSYNEQFF. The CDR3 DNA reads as TGTGCCAGCAGCTTAGGGCCTAGCGGCAGCTACAATGAGCAGTTCTTC.